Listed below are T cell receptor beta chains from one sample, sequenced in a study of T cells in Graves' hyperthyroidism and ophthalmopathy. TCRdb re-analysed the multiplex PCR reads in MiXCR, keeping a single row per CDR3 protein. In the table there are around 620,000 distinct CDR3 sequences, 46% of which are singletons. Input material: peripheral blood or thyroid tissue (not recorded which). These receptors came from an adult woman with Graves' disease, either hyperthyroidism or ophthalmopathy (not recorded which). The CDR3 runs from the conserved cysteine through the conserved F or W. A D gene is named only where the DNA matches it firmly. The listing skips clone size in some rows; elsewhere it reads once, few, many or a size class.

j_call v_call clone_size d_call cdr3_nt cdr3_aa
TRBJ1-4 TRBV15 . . TGTGCCACCAGCAGAGTCAACCGGCCCAATGAAAAACTGTTTTTT CATSRVNRPNEKLFF
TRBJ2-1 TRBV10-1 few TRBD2 TGCGCCAGCAGCCAAGAGCGGGAGGCCTACAATGAGCAGTTCTTC CASSQEREAYNEQFF
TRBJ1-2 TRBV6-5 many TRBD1 TGTGCCAGCAGCCAGGGGGGCGCCTATGGCTACACCTTC CASSQGGAYGYTF
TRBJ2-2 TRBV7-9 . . TGTGCCAGCAGCTTAGAACGCCCTGGAACCGGGGAGCTGTTTTTT CASSLERPGTGELFF
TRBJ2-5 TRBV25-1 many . TGTGCCAGCAGTGTAGTCACCGCCCAAGAGACCCAGTACTTC CASSVVTAQETQYF
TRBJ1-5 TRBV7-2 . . TGTGCCAGCAGCTTGGGGTCGTATAGCAATCAGCCCCAGCATTTT CASSLGSYSNQPQHF
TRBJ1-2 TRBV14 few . TGTGCCAGCAGCCGAGGAGCAGGGTCCCCCAACTATGGCTACACCTTC CASSRGAGSPNYGYTF
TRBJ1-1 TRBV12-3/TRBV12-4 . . TGTGCCAGCAGTCCATCCGGGACTGTTAATGAAGCTTTCTTT CASSPSGTVNEAFF
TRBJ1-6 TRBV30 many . TGTGCCTGGAGTGTACGTGTAGGGGATTCACCCCTCCACTTT CAWSVRVGDSPLHF
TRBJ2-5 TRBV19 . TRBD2 TGTGCCAGTAGTACAGGACTAGCGGGGGAAGAGACCCGGTACTTC CASSTGLAGEETRYF
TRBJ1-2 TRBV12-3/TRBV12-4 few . TGTGCCAGCAACTCCGGGCTCCGAATAGGCTACACCTTC CASNSGLRIGYTF
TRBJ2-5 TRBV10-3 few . TGTGCCATCAGTACGGGGACCCAGTACTTC CAISTGTQYF
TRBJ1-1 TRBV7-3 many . TGTGCCAGCAGCTTAGGAGGGGGAACAAACACTGAAGCTTTCTTT CASSLGGGTNTEAFF
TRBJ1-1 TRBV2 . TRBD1 TGTGCCAGCAGGCTGCGACAGGGGCGGATGAACACTGAAGCTTTCTTT CASRLRQGRMNTEAFF
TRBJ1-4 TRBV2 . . TGTGCCAGCAGCGTGGGGGGCCCCTACGAAAAACTGTTTTTT CASSVGGPYEKLFF
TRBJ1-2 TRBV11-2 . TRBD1 TGTGCCAGCAGCTTTGACAGGGTGGGCTACACCTTC CASSFDRVGYTF
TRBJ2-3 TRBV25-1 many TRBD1 TGTGCCAGCAGTGAATGGGACAGGGAAGATACGCAGTATTTT CASSEWDREDTQYF
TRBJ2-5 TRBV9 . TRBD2 TGTGCCAGCAGCGACGGACTAGCCATATGGGAGACCCAGTACTTC CASSDGLAIWETQYF
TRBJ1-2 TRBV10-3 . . TGTGCCATTGCCAACAGGGCGCTGGATGGCTACACCTTC CAIANRALDGYTF
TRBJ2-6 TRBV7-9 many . TGTGCCAGCAGAGATACGGGGGGACAGGCCCTCTCTGGGGCCAACGTCCTGACTTTC CASRDTGGQALSGANVLTF
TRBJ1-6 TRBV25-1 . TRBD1 TGTGCCTGCAGTGCGGTGACAGGGGGGAATAATTCACCCCTCCACTTT CACSAVTGGNNSPLHF
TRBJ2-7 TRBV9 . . TGTGCCAGCAGCGTAGATGGTCGGGACCATGAGCAGTACTTC CASSVDGRDHEQYF
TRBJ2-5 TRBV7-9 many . TGTGCCAGCAGCCCCCTATACGGGTCGGTTGAAGAGACCCAGTACTTC CASSPLYGSVEETQYF
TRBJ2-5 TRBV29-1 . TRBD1 TGCAGCGTTGGACAGGGCGGAAGAGAGACCCAGTACTTC CSVGQGGRETQYF
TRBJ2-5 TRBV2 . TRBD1 TGTGCCAGCAGTGCGGGGACAGGGGGCATCCAAGAGACCCAGTACTTC CASSAGTGGIQETQYF
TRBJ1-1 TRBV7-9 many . TGTGCCAGCAGCCTCAGGGCCACTGAAGCTTTCTTT CASSLRATEAFF
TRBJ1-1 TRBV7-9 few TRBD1 TGTGCCATAATGGGACAGCTCGTCCCTGAAGCTTTCTTT CAIMGQLVPEAFF
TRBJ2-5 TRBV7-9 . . TGTGCCAGCAGGAGGGACTCCCCACAAGAGACCCAGTACTTC CASRRDSPQETQYF
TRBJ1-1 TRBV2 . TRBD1 TGTGCCAGCAGTGGGACAGGTTTCTCTGAAGCTTTCTTT CASSGTGFSEAFF
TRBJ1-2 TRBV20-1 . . TGCAGTGCCTTCCGGGCCGGAGTAGGCTACACCTTC CSAFRAGVGYTF
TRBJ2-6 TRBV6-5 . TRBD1 TGTGCCAGCAGTTCGACAGGGGGGGTCAACGTCCTGACTTTC CASSSTGGVNVLTF
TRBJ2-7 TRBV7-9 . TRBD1 TGTGCCAGCAGTCCTGAACAGGGGACGAGGTACGAGCAGTACTTC CASSPEQGTRYEQYF
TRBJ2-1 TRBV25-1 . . TGTGCCAGCAGACACGATGAGCAGTTCTTC CASRHDEQFF
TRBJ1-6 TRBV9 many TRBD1 TGTGCCAGCAGCCACTCCCGACAGGGTGATAATTCACCCCTCCACTTT CASSHSRQGDNSPLHF
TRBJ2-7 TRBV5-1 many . TGCGCCAGCAGCTTGGGTTACCAGGCGAATACTCAGTACTTC CASSLGYQANTQYF
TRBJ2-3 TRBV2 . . TGTGCCAGCAGTCAAAGCCAGGATACGCAGTATTTT CASSQSQDTQYF
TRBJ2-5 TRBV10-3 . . TGTGCCATCAGTGGAGACGGGTCAGGGAAAGAGACCCAGTACTTC CAISGDGSGKETQYF
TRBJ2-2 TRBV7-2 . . TGTGCCAGCAGCAACCTAAACAGGAACACCGGGGAGCTGTTTTTT CASSNLNRNTGELFF
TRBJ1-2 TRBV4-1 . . TGCGCCAGCAGCCAAGATACAAGGACCTATGGCTACACCTTC CASSQDTRTYGYTF
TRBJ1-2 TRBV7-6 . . TGTGCCAGCAGCCACGGGACTAGCGGGCACGGCTACACCTTC CASSHGTSGHGYTF
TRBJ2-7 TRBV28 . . TGTGCCAGCAGTTCCAGGGTGCCAACCTACGAGCAGTACTTC CASSSRVPTYEQYF
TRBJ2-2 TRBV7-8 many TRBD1 TGTGCCAGCAGCTTTCCGGGACAGGGAAATGCCGGGGAGCTGTTTTTT CASSFPGQGNAGELFF
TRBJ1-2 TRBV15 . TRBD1 TGTGCCACCAGCAGAGGGACAGGCAGTTATGGCTACACCTTC CATSRGTGSYGYTF
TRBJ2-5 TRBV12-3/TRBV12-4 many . TGTGCCAGCACCTTAGGGGGGAAGGAGACCCAGTACTTC CASTLGGKETQYF
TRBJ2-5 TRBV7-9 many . TGTGCCAGCAGCCAGACCAATGGGACCCAAGAGACCCAGTACTTC CASSQTNGTQETQYF
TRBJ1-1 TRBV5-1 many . TGCGCCAGCAGCTTGGTGTCGACAGAGAACACTGAAGCTTTCTTT CASSLVSTENTEAFF
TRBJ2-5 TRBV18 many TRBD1 TGTGCCAGCCACCGGGACAGGGGACGGAAGACCCAGTACTTC CASHRDRGRKTQYF
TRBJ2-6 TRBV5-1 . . TGCGCCAGCAGCTTGAGTGGTAGCGTACCCTACGTCCTGACTTTC CASSLSGSVPYVLTF